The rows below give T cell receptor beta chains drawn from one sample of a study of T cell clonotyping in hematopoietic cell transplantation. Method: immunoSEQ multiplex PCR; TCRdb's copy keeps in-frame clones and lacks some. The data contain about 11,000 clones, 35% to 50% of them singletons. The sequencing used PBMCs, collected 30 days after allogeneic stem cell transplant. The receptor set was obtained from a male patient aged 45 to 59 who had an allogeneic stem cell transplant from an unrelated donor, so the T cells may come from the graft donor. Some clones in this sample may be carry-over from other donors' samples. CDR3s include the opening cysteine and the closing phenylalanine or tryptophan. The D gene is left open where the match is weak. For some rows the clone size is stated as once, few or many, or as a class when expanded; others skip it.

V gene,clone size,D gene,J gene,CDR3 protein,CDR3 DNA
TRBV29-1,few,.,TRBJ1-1,CSVEINREAFF,TGCAGCGTGGAGATAAACAGGGAAGCTTTCTTT
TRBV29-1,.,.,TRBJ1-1,CSSRVGGRASF,TGCAGCTCACGGGTGGGGGGCCGCGCTTCCTTT
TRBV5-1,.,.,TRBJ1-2,CASSSTGNYGYTF,TGCGCCAGCAGCTCAACAGGGAACTATGGCTACACCTTC
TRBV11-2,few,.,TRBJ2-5,CASSGDEGEVKTQYF,TGTGCCAGCAGCGGAGACGAGGGGGAGGTAAAGACCCAGTACTTC
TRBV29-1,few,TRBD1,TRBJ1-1,CSAQGRQGRDTEAFF,TGCAGCGCCCAAGGGAGACAGGGGAGGGATACTGAAGCTTTCTTT
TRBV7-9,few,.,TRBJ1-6,CASSLAKDSRNSPLHF,TGTGCCAGCAGCTTAGCGAAGGACAGCCGAAATTCACCCCTCCACTTT
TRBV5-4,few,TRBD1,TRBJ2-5,CASSFGQAQETQYF,TGTGCCAGCAGCTTTGGACAGGCCCAAGAGACCCAGTACTTC
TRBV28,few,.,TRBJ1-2,CASRPWTGDYGYTF,TGTGCCAGCAGACCCTGGACGGGAGATTATGGCTACACCTTC
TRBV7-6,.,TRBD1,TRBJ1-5,CASSPTGFGPDQPQHF,TGTGCCAGCAGCCCGACAGGGTTTGGGCCCGATCAGCCCCAGCATTTT
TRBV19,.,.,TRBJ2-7,CASSIGTGTEQYF,TGTGCCAGTAGTATAGGAACAGGGACCGAGCAGTACTTC
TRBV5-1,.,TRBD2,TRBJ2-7,CASSLAGLAYEQYF,TGCGCCAGCAGCCTGGCCGGACTAGCCTACGAGCAGTACTTC
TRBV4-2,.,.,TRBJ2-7,CASSPTGRDGYYEQYF,TGTGCCAGCAGCCCTACTGGCAGGGACGGGTACTACGAGCAGTACTTC
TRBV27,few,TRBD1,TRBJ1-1,CASSLTPGTGSNTEAFF,TGTGCCAGCAGTTTAACCCCCGGGACAGGGTCGAACACTGAAGCTTTCTTT
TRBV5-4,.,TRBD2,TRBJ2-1,CASRLGGGLDGYNEQFF,TGTGCCAGCAGACTCGGGGGGGGACTAGATGGGTACAATGAGCAGTTCTTC
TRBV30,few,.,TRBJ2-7,CAWSPTWEISYEQYF,TGTGCCTGGAGTCCGACCTGGGAAATCTCCTACGAGCAGTACTTC
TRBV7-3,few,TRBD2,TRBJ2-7,CASSLSGGSSYEQYF,TGTGCCAGCAGCTTATCGGGAGGTAGCTCCTACGAGCAGTACTTC
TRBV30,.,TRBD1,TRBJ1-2,CAWSVQGQLVYGYTF,TGTGCCTGGAGTGTACAGGGACAGTTAGTCTATGGCTACACCTTC
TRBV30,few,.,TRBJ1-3,CAWKKAGNTIYF,TGTGCCTGGAAGAAGGCTGGAAACACCATATATTTT
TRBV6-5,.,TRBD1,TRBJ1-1,CASSPPGGKTEAFF,TGTGCCAGCAGTCCTCCAGGGGGGAAGACTGAAGCTTTCTTT
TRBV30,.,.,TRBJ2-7,CAWSSGELYEQYF,TGTGCCTGGAGCTCAGGGGAGCTCTACGAGCAGTACTTC
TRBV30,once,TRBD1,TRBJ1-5,CAWNRDSGNQPQHF,TGTGCCTGGAACAGGGACAGCGGCAATCAGCCCCAGCATTTT
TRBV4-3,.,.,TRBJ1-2,CASSQDTGSGNGYTF,TGCGCCAGCAGCCAAGATACAGGATCGGGAAATGGCTACACCTTC
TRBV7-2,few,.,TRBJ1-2,CASSGRGGGYTF,TGTGCCAGCAGCGGGAGAGGCGGTGGCTACACCTTC
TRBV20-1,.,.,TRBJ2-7,CSVRVAYEQYF,TGCAGTGTAAGGGTGGCGTACGAGCAGTACTTC
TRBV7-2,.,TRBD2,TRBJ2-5,CASSGLAGDGETQYF,TGTGCCAGCAGCGGACTAGCGGGAGACGGGGAGACCCAGTACTTC
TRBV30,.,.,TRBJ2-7,CALAGGAYEQYF,TGTGCCCTCGCCGGGGGAGCGTACGAGCAGTACTTC
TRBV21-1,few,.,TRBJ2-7,CASSIRNEQYF,TGTGCCAGCAGCATCCGGAACGAGCAGTACTTC
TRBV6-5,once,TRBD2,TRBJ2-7,CASSYSIAGGPYEQYF,TGTGCCAGCAGTTACTCGATAGCGGGAGGGCCTTACGAGCAGTACTTC
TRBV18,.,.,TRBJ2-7,CASSPSAGEQYF,TGTGCCAGCTCACCATCGGCAGGCGAGCAGTACTTC
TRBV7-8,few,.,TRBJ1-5,CASSLGTGENQPQHF,TGTGCCAGCAGCTTAGGAACAGGAGAAAATCAGCCCCAGCATTTT
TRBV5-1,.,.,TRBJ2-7,CASSLSISGLGYEQYF,TGCGCCAGCAGCTTGAGTATTTCTGGCCTGGGCTACGAGCAGTACTTC
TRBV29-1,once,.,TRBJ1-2,CSVATWDYGYTF,TGCAGCGTGGCTACCTGGGACTATGGCTACACCTTC
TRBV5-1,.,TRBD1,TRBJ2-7,CASSLAQGQAYEQYF,TGCGCCAGCAGCTTGGCCCAAGGACAGGCCTACGAGCAGTACTTC
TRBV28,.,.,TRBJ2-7,CASRPSEGYEQYF,TGTGCCAGCAGGCCTTCGGAGGGTTACGAGCAGTACTTC
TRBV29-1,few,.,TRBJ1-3,CSVVLGNTIYF,TGCAGCGTCGTCTTGGGAAACACCATATATTTT